These T cell receptor beta chains were read from a single sample in a study of shared clonotypes between healthy human individuals. Profiling relied on immunoSEQ multiplex PCR, and the TCRdb table lists in-frame clones only, not all of them. The sample carries some 1.1 million clones, approximately 75% recorded once. Sequencing was done on a sample of memory CD4+ T cells from PBMCs. These receptors were collected from a man between 18 and 35 years old in good health. Some clones in this sample may be carry-over from other donors' samples. Both conserved end residues are part of each CDR3. A D gene is named only where the DNA matches it firmly. Clone size is not always given. Where it is, it says once, few, many or a class for expanded clones.

TRBJ1-2	TRBV29-1	-	-	CSVSGNYGYTF	TGCAGCGTTTCGGGAAACTATGGCTACACCTTC
TRBJ2-3	TRBV5-4	TRBD2	-	CASSKPGLAGVTTQYF	TGTGCCAGCAGCAAACCGGGACTAGCGGGAGTTACTACGCAGTATTTT
TRBJ1-1	TRBV27	-	few	CASSLVQMNTEAFF	TGTGCCAGCAGTTTGGTACAAATGAACACTGAAGCTTTCTTT
TRBJ2-1	TRBV11-1	TRBD2	-	CASSSQLAASSYNEQFF	TGTGCCAGCAGCTCGCAACTAGCGGCGAGCTCCTACAATGAGCAGTTCTTC
TRBJ1-3	TRBV7-2	-	-	CASSPREGRGNTIYF	TGTGCCAGCAGCCCCAGGGAGGGGAGAGGAAACACCATATATTTT
TRBJ1-1	TRBV7-9	-	-	CASSWVTDGVTEAFF	TGTGCCAGCAGCTGGGTGACAGATGGGGTGACTGAAGCTTTCTTT
TRBJ2-1	TRBV5-1	TRBD1	-	CASATGQGYNEQFF	TGCGCCAGCGCCACGGGACAGGGTTACAATGAGCAGTTCTTC
TRBJ1-3	TRBV30	-	-	CAWTAVGAAMLSGNTIYF	TGTGCCTGGACCGCGGTGGGGGCAGCTATGCTCTCTGGAAACACCATATATTTT
TRBJ2-6	TRBV18	-	once	CASSPTGTGSGANVLTF	TGTGCCAGCTCCCCCACAGGGACTGGCTCCGGGGCCAACGTCCTGACTTTC
TRBJ1-2	TRBV28	TRBD1	-	CASSPGGAGGVYGYTF	TGTGCCAGCAGTCCAGGGGGCGCTGGAGGTGTCTATGGCTACACCTTC
TRBJ2-2	TRBV7-2	-	-	CASSYKGGSGELFF	TGTGCCAGCAGCTACAAGGGGGGATCCGGGGAGCTGTTTTTT
TRBJ1-6	TRBV5-1	TRBD1	many	CASSAGTGYSPLHF	TGCGCCAGCAGCGCCGGGACAGGGTATTCACCCCTCCACTTT
TRBJ2-1	TRBV7-3	TRBD2	-	CASSPPGTSLLFF	TGTGCCAGCAGCCCCCCGGGGACTAGCCTCTTGTTCTTC
TRBJ1-4	TRBV5-1	-	few	CASSLRGTTNEKLFF	TGCGCCAGCAGCCTAAGGGGGACAACTAATGAAAAACTGTTTTTT
TRBJ1-4	TRBV5-5	-	-	CASSLDSFPATNEKLFF	TGTGCCAGCAGCTTGGACAGCTTCCCTGCAACTAATGAAAAACTGTTTTTT
TRBJ2-3	TRBV4-2	TRBD2	-	CASRTSGSQNTQYF	TGTGCCAGCCGGACTAGCGGGAGTCAAAATACGCAGTATTTT
TRBJ1-2	TRBV28	-	-	CASNLSGYGYTF	TGTGCCAGCAATCTGTCCGGATACGGCTACACCTTC
TRBJ2-7	TRBV28	-	-	CASRWGHSYEQYF	TGTGCCAGCAGGTGGGGACACTCCTACGAGCAGTACTTC
TRBJ1-5	TRBV18	-	once	CASSPGALDQPQHF	TGTGCCAGCTCACCAGGGGCCCTCGATCAGCCCCAGCATTTT
TRBJ2-6	TRBV5-1	-	-	CASRVSGANVLTF	TGCGCCAGCAGGGTTTCTGGGGCCAACGTCCTGACTTTC
TRBJ1-4	TRBV5-4	-	-	CASSLLGSNEKLFF	TGTGCCAGCAGCTTGCTCGGTTCTAATGAAAAACTGTTTTTT
TRBJ2-3	TRBV13	-	-	CASSNTRGNSRDTQYF	TGTGCCAGCAGCAATACCCGCGGCAACTCGAGGGATACGCAGTATTTT
TRBJ2-1	TRBV7-9	TRBD2	once	CASSPPRQAGGGDEQFF	TGTGCCAGCAGCCCCCCCCGGCAAGCGGGGGGGGGCGATGAGCAGTTCTTC
TRBJ2-4	TRBV28	TRBD1	-	CASSPLGGAGNIQYF	TGTGCCAGCAGTCCCCTAGGGGGCGCTGGAAACATTCAGTACTTC
TRBJ2-1	TRBV7-2	TRBD2	-	CASSHGTSGRFYNEQFF	TGTGCCAGCAGCCATGGGACTAGCGGGAGATTTTACAATGAGCAGTTCTTC
TRBJ1-3	TRBV28	TRBD1	-	CASSSPGQGKGNTIYF	TGTGCCAGCAGTTCCCCGGGACAGGGGAAGGGCAACACCATATATTTT
TRBJ1-4	TRBV9	-	once	CASSVATWEDEKLFF	TGTGCCAGCAGCGTAGCTACCTGGGAGGATGAAAAACTGTTTTTT